This T cell receptor beta chain was retrieved from a study of cytomegalovirus exposure and HLA in healthy donors. General observations from the study: An analysis done earlier found most TCR beta V segments productive about 87% or about 30% of the time. Analyses of presence and absence presupposed an approximately uniform sequencing depth across donors. Later on, analysis showed that most CMV-associated TCR beta chains appeared to be HLA-restricted. Later, an analysis found that common viral pathogens appeared to be linked with several of the most significant clusters.

Use of 60 Vbeta and 13 Jbeta primers characterized the PCR. Profiling relied on immunoSEQ multiplex PCR, and the TCRdb table lists in-frame clones only, not all of them. The sample records 150,000 to 200,000 clones, just under 80% being singletons. Points on this clone: What it binds is not known.

The germline V gene has CDR1 LNHDA and CDR2 SQIVND (reference sequence). The CDR3 loop spans 13 amino acids. V lost 3 bases and J lost 5, with 8 bases in between. The material sequenced was PBMCs. The chain combines TRBV19 with TRBJ1-5; D perhaps matches TRBD1 (5 bases). The clonotype comes from a woman between 25 and 40 years old in good health and CMV-seropositive. The CDR3 DNA follows: TGTGCCAGTAGTATTGTCAGGGATCAGCCCCAGCATTTT. As protein: CASSIVRDQPQHF.